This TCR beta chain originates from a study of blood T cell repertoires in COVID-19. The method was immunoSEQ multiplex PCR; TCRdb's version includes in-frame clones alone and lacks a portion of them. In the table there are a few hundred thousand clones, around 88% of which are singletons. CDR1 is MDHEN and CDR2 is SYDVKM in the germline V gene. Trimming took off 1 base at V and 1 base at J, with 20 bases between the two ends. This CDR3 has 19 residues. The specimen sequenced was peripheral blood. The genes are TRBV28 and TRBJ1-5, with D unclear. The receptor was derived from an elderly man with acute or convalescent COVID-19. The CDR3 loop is CASSLLSKGRVRSNQPQHF. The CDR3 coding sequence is TGTGCCAGCAGTTTATTGAGTAAAGGGCGGGTAAGGAGCAATCAGCCCCAGCATTTT.